These 21 T cell receptor beta chains were all obtained from the same sample, sequenced in a study of blood T cells in healthy people across ages. Combining a sample-barcoded 5' primer with a J-beta primer mix, a second PCR ran for about 7 to 12 cycles. In TCRdb, the 5' RACE reads were re-called with MiXCR into one record per CDR3 protein. The table records about 810,000 distinct CDR3 sequences, approximately 35% of them present only once. The specimen sequenced was blood. Source of these receptors: a man aged 18 to 30 in good health.

The sample holds one count of this clonotype. The chain employs TRBV18 and TRBJ1-1; D might be TRBD1 (6 bases). Germline loops: CDR1 KGHSH, CDR2 LQKENI. This CDR3 has 16 amino acids. Trimming left V 6 bases short and J 1 base short, with 18 bases between. This chain's CDR3 is CASSPTQGRGNTEAFF. The DNA of the CDR3 is TGTGCCAGCTCGCCCACACAGGGTCGTGGGAACACTGAAGCTTTCTTT.

The chain combines TRBV20-1 with TRBJ1-1; unclear D gene. Trimming cost V 3 bases and J 11 bases, with 22 bases left between them. The V gene's germline CDR1 is DFQATT and CDR2 SNEGSKA (reference sequence). The CDR3 sequence is 14 residues long. Here the CDR3 DNA reads TGCAGTGCTAGGACGCCAACAGTCCACTCAGTGGCTTTCTTT. It codes for CSARTPTVHSVAFF.

There are many counts of this clonotype. The chain couples TRBV3-1 to TRBJ2-5, with D perhaps TRBD1 or TRBD2 (6 bases each). The CDR3 consists of 14 residues. V was pared by 4 bases and J by 4 bases, with 13 bases between. Per germline, CDR1 LGHDT and CDR2 YNNKEL (reference sequence). The CDR3 is CASSPSGGRETQYF. The CDR3 bases are TGTGCCAGCAGCCCATCTGGGGGGCGAGAGACCCAGTACTTC.

The chain has TRBV20-1 and TRBJ1-1; 11 bases line up with TRBD1. Looked up from germline, CDR1 is DFQATT and CDR2 is SNEGSKA (reference sequence). After removal of 5 bases from V and 3 bases from J, the junction contained 8 bases not matched to a gene. The CDR3 consists of 15 residues. CDR3 amino acids: CSAWGTGGVDTEAFF. For the CDR3, the DNA is TGCAGTGCTTGGGGGACAGGGGGTGTGGACACTGAAGCTTTCTTT.

The CDR3 bases are TGTGCCAGCAGCTCAACTAGCGGTCAAGAGACCCAGTTCTTC. Protein product: CASSSTSGQETQFF. The chain has TRBV7-3 and TRBJ2-1; 8 bases are a match to TRBD2. Looked up from germline, CDR1 is SGHTA and CDR2 is FQGTGA. Trimming cost V 4 bases and J 13 bases; bases outside gene matches: 12. This CDR3 comprises 14 residues.

V gene TRBV11-2 combines with J gene TRBJ2-2, with D tentatively TRBD2 (6 bases). Germline loops: CDR1 SGHAT, CDR2 FQNNGV. The CDR3 loop spans 18 amino acids. V dropped 2 bases and J dropped 3 bases, with 19 bases sitting between them. As DNA, the CDR3 is TGTGCCAGCAGCTTATTCATTCGGCGGGGAAGGGACACCGGGGAGCTGTTTTTT. Translation gives CASSLFIRRGRDTGELFF.

A word on this clonotype: A much larger clone differs by one base, so this may be a read error. The DNA of the CDR3 is TGTGCCACCAGTGATCCACACAGGGGATCCTACAATGAGCAGTACTTC. Translation: CATSDPHRGSYNEQYF. The rearrangement joins TRBV24-1 to TRBJ2-5, with 7 nucleotides matching TRBD1. The CDR3 is 16 amino acids. The V segment lost 3 bases and the J segment 11 bases; nucleotides outside the gene matches: 17. Germline V gene sequence: CDR1 KGHDR, CDR2 SFDVKD.

About this clonotype itself: A much more abundant neighbour one base away suggests this may be a read error. The chain combines TRBV7-2 with TRBJ2-5, with D possibly being TRBD2 (5 bases). Per the germline V gene, CDR1 is SGHTA and CDR2 is FQGNSA. Trimming left V 2 bases short and J 5 bases short, with 15 bases between. CDR3 length: 15 amino acids. CDR3 DNA sequence: TGTGCCAGCAGCTTACGGCGCAGGAGGTTCGAGACCCAGTACTTC. Its translation is CASSLRRRRFETQYF.

This clonotype appeared a few times. At one end, the junction sequence differs from germline, possibly due to a read error. The CDR3 protein is CASSSGTGANVQTF. The CDR3 DNA reads TGTGCCAGCAGTTCAGGGACCGGGGCCAACGTCCAGACTTTC. The chain couples TRBV12-3 or TRBV12-4 to TRBJ2-6, with D perhaps matching TRBD1 or TRBD2 (5 bases each). The CDR3 length is 14 residues.

The J gene is TRBJ2-1, the V gene TRBV6-6, with a possible D match to TRBD1 (6 bases). The CDR3 covers 15 residues. Germline CDR1 reads MNHNY; CDR2 reads SVGAGI (reference sequence). Trimming stripped 7 bases from V and 4 bases from J, with 17 bases between. CDR3 region: CASKLLQGKYNEQFF. CDR3 sequence (DNA): TGTGCCAGCAAGCTTTTACAGGGAAAATACAATGAGCAGTTCTTC.

The chain has TRBV6-5 and TRBJ1-2, with D perhaps TRBD1 (5 bases). V lost 8 bases, J lost 6 bases, and 13 bases lay in between. The CDR3 has 12 residues. CDR1 is MNHEY, CDR2 SVGAGI, per germline. The CDR3 loop is CASGIPGHGYTF. In nucleotides, the CDR3 is TGTGCCAGCGGTATACCAGGGCATGGCTACACCTTC.

This clonotype was seen more than once but under ten times. The chain uses TRBV5-1 and TRBJ2-3, with TRBD2 matching over 9 bases. V trimming: 3 bases; J trimming: 2 bases; junction bases outside the gene matches: 4. The germline gives CDR1 SGHRS, CDR2 YFSETQ. The CDR3 spans 15 residues. CDR3 protein: CASSWGGGATDTQYF. The CDR3 coding sequence is TGCGCCAGCAGCTGGGGCGGGGGGGCCACAGATACGCAGTATTTT.

This clonotype was seen at least ten times. V usage is TRBV4-2 and J usage is TRBJ2-3, with D perhaps being TRBD1 or TRBD2 (5 bases each). Trimming removed 2 bases from V and 0 bases from J, with 9 bases in between. The CDR3 length is 15 residues. From germline, CDR1 is LGHNA and CDR2 YNFKEQ. This CDR3 is CASSQRGPSTDTQYF. In DNA, the CDR3 is TGTGCCAGCAGCCAACGGGGACCTAGCACAGATACGCAGTATTTT.

To note about this clonotype: This clone may be a read error of a much larger clone one base away. The gene calls are TRBV20-1 and TRBJ1-1; no definite D call. The CDR3 has 11 residues. Trimming took 3 bases from V and 1 from J, leaving 3 bases between them. Germline loops: CDR1 DFQATT, CDR2 SNEGSKA (reference sequence). This CDR3 is CSASENTEAFF. In DNA, the CDR3 is TGCAGTGCTAGTGAGAACACTGAAGCTTTCTTT.

The chain employs TRBV20-1 and TRBJ2-4, with D possibly being TRBD1 or TRBD2 (6 bases each). Trimming took off 1 base at V and 6 bases at J, with 16 bases between the two ends. The CDR3 spans 15 residues. CDR1 is DFQATT, CDR2 SNEGSKA, per germline (reference sequence). The CDR3 sequence: CSARAPTGARNIQYF. The CDR3 DNA reads TGCAGTGCTAGAGCTCCGACGGGGGCACGAAACATTCAGTACTTC.

This clonotype came up a few times. The rearrangement links TRBV9 to TRBJ2-1; either TRBD1 or TRBD2 may fit D (6 bases each). Germline values: CDR1 SGDLS, CDR2 YYNGEE. Between the trimmed V and J ends, which lost 5 bases and 0 bases, there was a span of 18 bases. The CDR3 contains 17 residues. The CDR3 DNA sequence: TGTGCCAGCAGATTGATCTTGGGGGGCCGCTCCTACAATGAGCAGTTCTTC. It encodes CASRLILGGRSYNEQFF.

The chain carries TRBV5-8 and TRBJ2-7; the D is unclear. The CDR3 sequence is 15 residues long. Germline V gene data show CDR1 as SGHTS and CDR2 as YDEGEE. V dropped 3 bases and J dropped 5 bases, with 18 bases sitting between them. CDR3 sequence: CASSSWPVSLDEQYF. DNA of the CDR3: TGTGCCAGCAGCTCATGGCCGGTTTCGTTGGACGAGCAGTACTTC. The full variable domain, with the rest looked up from reference TRBV5-8 and TRBJ2-7, is EAGVTQSPTHLIKTRGQQATLRCSPISGHTSVYWYQQALGLGLQFLLWYDEGEERNRGNFPPRFSGRQFPNYSSELNVNALELEDSALYLCASSSWPVSLDEQYFGPGTRLTVT.

In its sample, this clonotype was seen once. V gene TRBV20-1 combines with J gene TRBJ2-5; TRBD2 agrees at 10 bases. Germline V lookup: CDR1 DFQATT, CDR2 SNEGSKA (reference sequence). The CDR3 is 15 residues long. The J segment lost 4 bases and the V segment lost 6 bases, leaving 11 bases of the junction unmatched. The CDR3 loop reads CSAIQRLAGVETQYF. CDR3 nucleotide sequence: TGCAGTGCCATCCAGAGGCTAGCGGGGGTAGAGACCCAGTACTTC.

The rearrangement joins TRBV9 to TRBJ2-7; tentatively, D is TRBD1 (6 bases). Germline CDR1 SGDLS, CDR2 YYNGEE. V was cut by 1 base and J by 7 bases, with 18 bases left in between. The CDR3 runs 15 residues. The CDR3 here is CASSVSGALGEEQYF. The DNA for the CDR3 is TGTGCCAGCAGCGTATCAGGGGCGCTTGGGGAAGAGCAGTACTTC.

This clonotype was recorded a few times. V gene TRBV7-9 combines with J gene TRBJ1-2; the D gene is possibly TRBD1 (6 bases). Trimming pared 7 bases from V and 3 bases from J, leaving 18 bases between. The CDR3 contains 15 residues. Per germline, CDR1 SEHNR and CDR2 FQNEAQ (reference sequence). The CDR3 region is CASTKPRDTDYGYTF. The CDR3 nucleotides are TGTGCCAGCACGAAACCACGGGACACCGACTATGGCTACACCTTC.

This clonotype was detected a few times. V is TRBV20-1 and J is TRBJ2-1, with D uncertain. Germline CDR1 and CDR2: DFQATT and SNEGSKA (reference sequence). The ends were cut back, 2 bases at V and 13 bases at J, with 12 bases in the middle. CDR3 length: 11 residues. The CDR3: CSARLDHLQFF. DNA of the CDR3: TGCAGTGCTAGACTAGACCACTTACAGTTCTTC.